The 13 T cell receptor beta chains below come from one sample, sequenced in a study of primary melanoma T cells and metastatic recurrence. The protocol was immunoSEQ multiplex PCR, while the TCRdb copy is restricted to in-frame clones and leaves out a portion. Counted here are some 130 clones, roughly 91% occurring once; the ten biggest clones make up around 18%. The sample taken for sequencing was melanoma tumor tissue. The origin of the receptors is a human donor with melanoma.

The V call is TRBV11-3, the J call TRBJ2-5; D perhaps matches TRBD1 (6 bases). The CDR3 has 15 amino acids. Trimming took off 5 bases at V and 5 bases at J, with 18 bases between the two ends. Per germline, CDR1 SGHNT and CDR2 YENEEA. The DNA of the CDR3 is TGTGCCAGCAGCACCCGGGACACCCAATTGGAGACCCAGTACTTC. Protein: CASSTRDTQLETQYF.

The chain couples TRBV11-3 to TRBJ2-2; 8 nucleotides match TRBD2. Trimming at V came to 5 bases and at J to 2 bases, leaving 4 bases not matched to a gene. The CDR3 extends over 15 amino acids. CDR1 is SGHNT and CDR2 is YENEEA in the germline V gene. The CDR3 loop is CASSRGGINTGELFF. The CDR3 DNA sequence: TGTGCCAGCAGCCGGGGGGGCATCAACACCGGGGAGCTGTTTTTT.

In nucleotides, the CDR3 is TGTGCCAGCAGTAGACAGGCGAAAAACATTCAGTACTTC. Its protein is CASSRQAKNIQYF. The rearrangement uses TRBV28 and TRBJ2-4, with D possibly being TRBD1 (6 bases). Trimming stripped 5 bases from V and 4 bases from J, with 9 bases between. The CDR3 covers 13 residues. Germline CDR1 and CDR2: MDHEN and SYDVKM.

This clone was observed once. The J gene is TRBJ2-5, the V gene TRBV5-1, with a possible D match to TRBD1 (7 bases). Germline CDR1 SGHRS, CDR2 YFSETQ. The CDR3 is 16 residues long. V shed 0 bases and J shed 4 bases, with 16 bases lying between them. The CDR3 nucleotides read TGCGCCAGCAGCTTGGTCGAGACAGGGACTGGAGAGACCCAGTACTTC. This gives the protein CASSLVETGTGETQYF. The full variable domain, with the rest looked up from reference TRBV5-1 and TRBJ2-5, is KAGVTQTPRYLIKTRGQQVTLSCSPISGHRSVSWYQQTPGQGLQFLFEYFSETQRNKGNFPGRFSGRQFSNSRSEMNVSTLELGDSALYLCASSLVETGTGETQYFGPGTRLLVL.

J is TRBJ2-4 and V is TRBV19; D is perhaps TRBD2 (6 bases). V was clipped by 1 base and J by 6 bases, with 19 bases between them. This CDR3 comprises 17 residues. Per the germline V gene, CDR1 is LNHDA and CDR2 is SQIVND (reference sequence). CDR3 sequence (DNA): TGTGCCAGTAGTATAGTTGGTGGGGCGGGGCAAGGAAACATTCAGTACTTC. Translating gives CASSIVGGAGQGNIQYF. The whole variable domain, remainder taken from reference TRBV19 and TRBJ2-4, is DGGITQSPKYLFRKEGQNVTLSCEQNLNHDAMYWYRQDPGQGLRLIYYSQIVNDFQKGDIAEGYSVSREKKESFPLTVTSAQKNPTAFYLCASSIVGGAGQGNIQYFGAGTRLSVL.

The rearrangement links TRBV7-1 to TRBJ2-2; 8 bases are shared with TRBD2. TRBV7-1 belongs to the ORF category, with a function that is uncertain. After removal of 5 bases from V and 2 bases from J, the junction contained 7 bases not matched to a gene. The CDR3 sequence is 16 residues long. In nucleotides, the CDR3 is TGTGCCAGCAGCCCGATCAGCGGGGGCAACACCGGGGAGCTGTTTTTT. Protein sequence: CASSPISGGNTGELFF.

This sequence joins TRBV18 and TRBJ1-1; D is possibly TRBD1 (6 bases). This CDR3 has 12 residues. Trimming stripped 3 bases from V and 6 bases from J, with 8 bases between. The germline V gene encodes CDR1 KGHSH and CDR2 LQKENI. The DNA of the CDR3 is TGTGCCAGCTCACCTCGACAGGCTGAAGCTTTCTTT. It specifies CASSPRQAEAFF.

This clone was detected only once. The chain carries TRBV11-3 and TRBJ2-7; TRBD1 matches at 7 bases. The CDR3 has 14 residues. CDR1 and CDR2 from the germline V gene are SGHNT and YENEEA. V shed 2 bases, J shed 12 bases, and the junction held 13 bases outside the gene matches. As DNA, the CDR3 is TGTGCCAGCAGCTTATCCATTAGACAGGGTTCGTGGTACTTC. Translated: CASSLSIRQGSWYF.

The chain joins TRBV7-1 to TRBJ1-3; D call uncertain. TRBV7-1 is an ORF; its function is uncertain. The CDR3 contains 13 residues. V lost 4 bases and J lost 0, with 4 bases in between. The CDR3 region is CASSYNSGNTIYF. The DNA of the CDR3 is TGTGCCAGCAGCTACAACTCTGGAAACACCATATATTTT.

The rearrangement joins TRBV6-8 to TRBJ1-1, with 7 bases fitting TRBD1. The trim removed 6 bases at V and 6 bases at J, leaving 7 bases unmatched. Germline V CDR1 and CDR2: MNHGY, SAAAGT. The CDR3 totals 13 residues. Written as DNA, the CDR3 is TGTGCCAGCAGCACAATACAGGGGCCTGAAGCTTTCTTT. The encoded protein is CASSTIQGPEAFF.

This chain uses TRBV5-1 with TRBJ2-3; D tentatively reads TRBD1 or TRBD2 (5 bases each). Deletions cut 1 base from V and 0 bases from J, with 15 bases between. The CDR3 loop spans 17 amino acids. Germline-derived CDR1 and CDR2 are SGHRS and YFSETQ. The CDR3 protein is CASSLTGLTTSTDTQYF. For the CDR3, the DNA is TGCGCCAGCAGCTTGACAGGACTGACTACTAGCACAGATACGCAGTATTTT.

V is TRBV11-3 and J is TRBJ2-2, with D possibly matching TRBD1 (6 bases). Deletions cut 3 bases from V and 4 bases from J, with 12 bases between. Germline CDR1 is SGHNT and CDR2 is YENEEA. This CDR3 has 15 amino acids. The CDR3 coding sequence is TGTGCCAGCAGCTTTTTAGGACAGTCCACCGGGGAGCTGTTTTTT. Translating gives CASSFLGQSTGELFF.

This chain connects TRBV11-3 to TRBJ1-1; D not certain. The CDR3 is made up of 14 amino acids. Germline V CDR1 and CDR2: SGHNT, YENEEA. V gave up 3 bases and J gave up 5 bases, with 13 bases separating them. CDR3 nucleotide sequence: TGTGCCAGCAGCTTTTCGATAATGGGAACTGAAGCTTTCTTT. Protein product: CASSFSIMGTEAFF.